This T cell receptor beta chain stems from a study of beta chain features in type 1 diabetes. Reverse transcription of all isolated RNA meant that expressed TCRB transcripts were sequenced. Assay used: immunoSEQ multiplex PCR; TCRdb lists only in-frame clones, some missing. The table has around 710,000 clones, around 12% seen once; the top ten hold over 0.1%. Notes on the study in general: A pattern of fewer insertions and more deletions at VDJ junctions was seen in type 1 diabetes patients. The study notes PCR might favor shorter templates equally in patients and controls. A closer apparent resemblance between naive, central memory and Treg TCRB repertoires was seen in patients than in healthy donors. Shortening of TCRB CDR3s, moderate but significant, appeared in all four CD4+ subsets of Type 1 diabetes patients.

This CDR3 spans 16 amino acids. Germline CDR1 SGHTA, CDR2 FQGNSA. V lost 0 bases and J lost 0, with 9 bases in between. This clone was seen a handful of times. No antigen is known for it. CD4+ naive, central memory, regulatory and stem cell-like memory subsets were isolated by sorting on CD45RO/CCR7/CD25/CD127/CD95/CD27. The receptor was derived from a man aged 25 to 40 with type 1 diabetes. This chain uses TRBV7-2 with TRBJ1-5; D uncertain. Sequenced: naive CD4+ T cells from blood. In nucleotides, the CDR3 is TGTGCCAGCAGCTTAGCGAGGCAATATAGCAATCAGCCCCAGCATTTT. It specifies CASSLARQYSNQPQHF.